The clone carrying this T cell receptor (delta chain) was seen ten or more times. For this DNA, TCRdb reports the protein of a much larger clone, which diverges at residue 12, most likely from a read error; the protein presented here is translated directly from the DNA. The sample originates from a study of γδ T cells in repeated Plasmodium falciparum infection. In the study overall: Malian children with intense seasonal malaria exposure were compared with matched Australian children.

TCRdb made new clone calls on the multiplex PCR reads using CATT. The data show around 49,000 delta-chain clones, about 2% seen once. Specimen: gamma-delta T cells from blood. The origin of this receptor is a pool of human donors (malaria-infected and uninfected, not separated).

Here the CDR3 DNA reads TGTGCTTATAGGAGCCGCCGACCCCAAACCGCCCAGGGATACACCGAGTACACCGATAAACTCATCTTT. It translates to CAYRSRRPQTAQGYTEYTDKLIF. The chain links TRAV38-2/DV8 to TRDJ1; TRDD3 agrees at 7 bases. Germline matching of the DNA provided the J gene here, since TCRdb leaves it blank. The CDR3 has 23 amino acids. The V segment lost 1 base and the J segment 0 bases; nucleotides outside the gene matches: 27. In germline, CDR1 is TSESDYY, CDR2 QEAYKQQN.